The source of this T cell receptor beta chain is a study of Graves' ophthalmopathy and Graves' hyperthyroidism. Amplifying from RNA transcripts, the study obtained TCR beta CDR3 regions. HTBI primers primed a first-round RT-PCR, and a second-round multiplex PCR followed. From the multiplex PCR reads, TCRdb called clonotypes with MiXCR, one entry per CDR3 protein. The sample holds over a million distinct CDR3 sequences; about 35% are singletons and the top ten take 11%. Uncontrolled infections, pregnancy, lactation or other autoimmune diseases led to patient exclusion. Study conclusions and caveats: A model of 13 signatures distinguished ophthalmopathy from stable hyperthyroidism at around 91% sensitivity and roughly 82% specificity. Blood shared most expanded thyroid clonotypes above 0.001 frequency. Predictions made by the model for ophthalmopathy progression reached roughly 64% sensitivity and about 72% specificity.

Comments on this clonotype: Its matching antigen is unknown.

There are 19 residues in the CDR3. Looked up from germline, CDR1 is SGHTA and CDR2 is FQGTGA. J lost 2 bases, V lost 2 bases, and 13 bases had no gene match. The V call is TRBV7-3, the J call TRBJ2-5; 11 bases agree with TRBD2. The source of this sequence is an adult man with Graves' hyperthyroidism. Input material: peripheral blood or thyroid tissue (not recorded which). In DNA, the CDR3 is TGTGCCAGCAGCTTAGGAGCCACCACGACTAGCGGGGATCAAGAGACCCAGTACTTC. This gives the protein CASSLGATTTSGDQETQYF.